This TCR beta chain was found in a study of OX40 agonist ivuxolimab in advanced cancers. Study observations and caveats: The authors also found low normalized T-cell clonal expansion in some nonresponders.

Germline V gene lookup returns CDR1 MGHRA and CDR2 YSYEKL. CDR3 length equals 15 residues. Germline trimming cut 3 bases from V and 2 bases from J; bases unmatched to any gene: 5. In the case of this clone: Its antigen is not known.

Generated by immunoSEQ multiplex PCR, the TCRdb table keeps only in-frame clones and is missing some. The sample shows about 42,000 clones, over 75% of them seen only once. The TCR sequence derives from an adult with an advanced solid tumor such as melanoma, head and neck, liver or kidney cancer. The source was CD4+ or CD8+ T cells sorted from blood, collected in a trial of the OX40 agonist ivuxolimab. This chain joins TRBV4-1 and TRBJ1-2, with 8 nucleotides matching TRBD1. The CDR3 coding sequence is TGCGCCAGCAGCCAGGGACAGGTTGGGAACTATGGCTACACCTTC. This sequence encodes CASSQGQVGNYGYTF.